This TCR beta chain was sequenced in a study of cytomegalovirus exposure and HLA in healthy donors. The PCR ran on 60 Vbeta and 13 Jbeta primers. This table comes from immunoSEQ multiplex PCR, and its TCRdb copy is limited to in-frame clones, with some not included. The sample shows about 140,000 clones, over 70% of them seen only once. This CDR3 is built from 16 residues. Trimming cost V 0 bases and J 8 bases; bases outside gene matches: 9. Germline V gives CDR1 LGHNA, CDR2 YSLEER. Points on this clone: What it binds is unknown.

General study findings and limits: The authors listed 164 TCR beta chains as cytomegalovirus-associated. Reported performance of the classifier showed diagnosis of cytomegalovirus status with high specificity and sensitivity.

V gene TRBV4-3 combines with J gene TRBJ2-1; 8 nucleotides agree with TRBD1. The material sequenced was PBMCs. The origin of this receptor is a man younger than 35 in good health and CMV-seronegative. Written as DNA, the CDR3 is TGCGCCAGCAGCCAAGATATCGGACAGGGTTTCGATGAGCAGTTCTTC. Amino acid sequence: CASSQDIGQGFDEQFF.